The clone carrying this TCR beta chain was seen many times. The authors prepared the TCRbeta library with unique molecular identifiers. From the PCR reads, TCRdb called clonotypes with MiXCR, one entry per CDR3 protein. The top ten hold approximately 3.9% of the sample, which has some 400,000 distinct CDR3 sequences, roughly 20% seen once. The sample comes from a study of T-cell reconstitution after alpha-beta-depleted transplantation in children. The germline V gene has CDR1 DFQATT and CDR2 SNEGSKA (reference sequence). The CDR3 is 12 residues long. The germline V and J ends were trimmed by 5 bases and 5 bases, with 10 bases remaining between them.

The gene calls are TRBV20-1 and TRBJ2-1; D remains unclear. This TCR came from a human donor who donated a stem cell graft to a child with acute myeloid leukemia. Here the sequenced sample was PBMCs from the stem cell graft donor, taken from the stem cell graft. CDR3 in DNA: TGCAGTGCTGATTGGAGAAACAATGAGCAGTTCTTC. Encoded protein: CSADWRNNEQFF.